A selection of T cell receptor beta chains follows, all from one sample in a study of blood T cell repertoires in COVID-19. The table came from immunoSEQ multiplex PCR; TCRdb's copy has only in-frame clones and leaves some out. The sample has 500,000 or so clones; about 85% are singletons. The sample taken for sequencing was PBMCs or T cells enriched from blood (not recorded which). The receptors were sampled from a woman younger than 35 who had recovered from COVID-19. CDR3s include the opening cysteine and the closing phenylalanine or tryptophan. Fields, in order: J gene, V gene, D gene, clone size, CDR3 protein, CDR3 DNA. D genes are given only for firm matches. Size tells how often a clone was seen (once, few, many) or the class of an expanded clone, and some rows leave it out.

>TRBJ1-2|TRBV5-6|TRBD1|.
CASSPNPTGMGGYTF
TGTGCCAGCAGCCCTAACCCGACAGGGATGGGTGGCTACACCTTC
>TRBJ2-3|TRBV30|.|.
CAWSPRSDTQYF
TGTGCCTGGAGTCCCAGGTCCGATACGCAGTATTTT
>TRBJ1-1|TRBV11-2|.|.
CASIRGGEAFF
TGTGCCAGCATCCGCGGGGGTGAGGCTTTCTTT
>TRBJ2-4|TRBV2|TRBD1|.
CASNPPRQGRAKNIQYF
TGTGCCAGCAACCCCCCCCGACAGGGTCGAGCCAAAAACATTCAGTACTTC
>TRBJ2-3|TRBV28|.|.
CASTPRGSTDTQYF
TGTGCCAGCACCCCAAGGGGTAGCACAGATACGCAGTATTTT
>TRBJ1-1|TRBV6-5|TRBD1|once
CASSYSTGAVNTEAFF
TGTGCCAGCAGTTACTCGACAGGGGCCGTGAACACTGAAGCTTTCTTT
>TRBJ2-6|TRBV5-1|.|.
CASSLRVGGANVLTF
TGCGCCAGCAGCCTCAGGGTGGGTGGGGCCAACGTCCTGACTTTC
>TRBJ1-2|TRBV19|TRBD1|once
CASSILPPDRGNGYTF
TGTGCCAGTAGTATTCTTCCACCTGACAGGGGGAATGGCTACACCTTC
>TRBJ1-2|TRBV3-1/TRBV3-2|TRBD1|.
CASSQELDRDRYTF
TGTGCCAGCAGCCAAGAATTGGACAGGGATCGCTACACCTTC
>TRBJ2-3|TRBV2|TRBD2|.
CASSPSSGGHAYTDTQYF
TGTGCCAGCAGCCCCTCTAGCGGGGGGCACGCTTACACAGATACGCAGTATTTT
>TRBJ1-3|TRBV3-1/TRBV3-2|TRBD1|.
CASSQATGIGDTIYF
TGTGCCAGCAGCCAAGCGACAGGGATCGGGGACACCATATATTTT
>TRBJ1-4|TRBV27|.|.
CASSPRANEKLFF
TGTGCCAGCAGTCCCCGGGCTAATGAAAAACTGTTTTTT
>TRBJ2-7|TRBV27|.|.
CASSLTPETVTYEQYF
TGTGCCAGCAGTTTAACCCCCGAGACAGTCACCTACGAGCAGTACTTC
>TRBJ2-3|TRBV5-1|TRBD2|.
CASSLEGLAKTDTQYF
TGCGCCAGCAGCTTGGAAGGACTAGCGAAGACAGATACGCAGTATTTT
>TRBJ1-1|TRBV30|TRBD1|.
CAWSVDGTGNTEAFF
TGTGCCTGGAGTGTAGATGGGACAGGCAACACTGAAGCTTTCTTT
>TRBJ2-5|TRBV7-9|TRBD1|few
CASSSGQGRETQYF
TGTGCCAGCAGCTCTGGACAGGGGAGAGAGACCCAGTACTTC
>TRBJ2-5|TRBV18|.|.
CASSQDGGETQYF
TGTGCCAGCTCTCAGGACGGGGGAGAGACCCAGTACTTC
>TRBJ2-1|TRBV4-1|TRBD2|.
CASSSGLAVSYNEQFF
TGCGCCAGCAGCTCCGGACTAGCGGTCTCCTACAATGAGCAGTTCTTC
>TRBJ1-5|TRBV5-6|.|.
CASSFGPANQPQHF
TGTGCCAGCAGCTTTGGGCCGGCCAATCAGCCCCAGCATTTT
>TRBJ1-6|TRBV3-1/TRBV3-2|TRBD1|.
CASSRGQLNSPLHF
TGTGCCAGCAGCCGGGGACAGCTGAATTCACCCCTCCACTTT
>TRBJ2-7|TRBV14|.|few
CASSPLGGGYDEQYF
TGTGCCAGCAGCCCCCTCGGCGGAGGGTACGACGAGCAGTACTTC
>TRBJ2-7|TRBV29-1|.|.
CSVGEGSDEQYF
TGCAGCGTTGGAGAGGGGAGCGACGAGCAGTACTTC
>TRBJ1-6|TRBV6-5|TRBD1|.
CASSYNRDRGSPLHF
TGTGCCAGCAGTTATAACCGGGACAGAGGTTCACCCCTCCACTTT
>TRBJ2-5|TRBV29-1|TRBD2|.
CSVDEGSGGTPRYF
TGCAGCGTTGACGAGGGGAGCGGGGGGACACCGCGGTACTTC
>TRBJ2-3|TRBV15|.|.
CATSGGDRTDTQYF
TGTGCCACCAGCGGGGGGGACAGGACAGATACGCAGTATTTT
>TRBJ2-7|TRBV3-1/TRBV3-2|TRBD1|.
CASSPGTGSYEQYF
TGTGCCAGCAGCCCCGGGACAGGGTCATACGAGCAGTACTTC
>TRBJ1-5|TRBV4-2|.|.
CASSQEGGGNQPQHF
TGTGCCAGCAGCCAAGAAGGAGGGGGCAATCAGCCCCAGCATTTT
>TRBJ1-6|TRBV5-1|TRBD1|.
CASRQGSNNSPLHF
TGCGCCAGCAGACAGGGGTCCAATAATTCACCCCTCCACTTT
>TRBJ2-2|TRBV7-9|.|.
CASSSGQPSNTGELFF
TGTGCCAGCAGCTCTGGACAGCCTTCGAACACCGGGGAGCTGTTTTTT
>TRBJ1-3|TRBV27|.|.
CASSSGQRGNTIYF
TGTGCCAGCAGTTCCGGACAGAGAGGAAACACCATATATTTT
>TRBJ2-1|TRBV5-1|TRBD1|.
CASSGARDSLYNEQFF
TGCGCCAGCAGCGGGGCCCGGGACAGCCTCTACAATGAGCAGTTCTTC
>TRBJ2-2|TRBV7-9|.|.
CASSLSTGELFF
TGTGCCAGCAGCCTGAGCACCGGGGAGCTGTTTTTT
>TRBJ1-2|TRBV5-1|.|.
CASSLERGLYGYTF
TGCGCCAGCAGCTTGGAAAGGGGCCTGTATGGCTACACCTTC
>TRBJ1-2|TRBV28|TRBD1|.
CASSYTTGDNNYGYTF
TGTGCCAGCAGCTATACCACAGGGGATAATAACTATGGCTACACCTTC
>TRBJ2-6|TRBV27|.|.
CASSFRGSGANVLTF
TGTGCCAGCAGTTTCCGGGGGTCTGGGGCCAACGTCCTGACTTTC
>TRBJ1-4|TRBV7-3|.|.
CASSLPSGDNNEKLFF
TGTGCCAGCAGCTTACCCTCAGGGGATAATAATGAAAAACTGTTTTTT
>TRBJ1-4|TRBV5-5|.|.
CASTTASPGSLFF
TGTGCCAGCACGACCGCCTCACCCGGGAGTCTGTTTTTT
>TRBJ1-2|TRBV5-1|.|.
CASSFDGSAGYTF
TGCGCCAGCAGCTTCGACGGGAGCGCGGGCTACACCTTC